This T cell receptor beta chain was identified during a study of cytomegalovirus exposure and HLA in healthy donors. Germline values: CDR1 SGHRS, CDR2 YFSETQ. CDR3 length: 15 amino acids. V shed 2 bases and J 2 bases; nucleotides not matched to a gene: 6. This table comes from immunoSEQ multiplex PCR, and its TCRdb copy is limited to in-frame clones, with some not included. The repertoire holds about 98,000 clones, with more than 75% as singletons. This clonotype was sampled from a man younger than 30 in good health and CMV-seropositive. The sequenced sample consisted of PBMCs. The V gene is TRBV5-1, the J gene TRBJ2-5, with 7 bases lining up with TRBD2. CDR3 sequence (DNA): TGCGCCAGCAGCTTTACGGGACTACAACAAGAGACCCAGTACTTC. Translating it yields CASSFTGLQQETQYF.